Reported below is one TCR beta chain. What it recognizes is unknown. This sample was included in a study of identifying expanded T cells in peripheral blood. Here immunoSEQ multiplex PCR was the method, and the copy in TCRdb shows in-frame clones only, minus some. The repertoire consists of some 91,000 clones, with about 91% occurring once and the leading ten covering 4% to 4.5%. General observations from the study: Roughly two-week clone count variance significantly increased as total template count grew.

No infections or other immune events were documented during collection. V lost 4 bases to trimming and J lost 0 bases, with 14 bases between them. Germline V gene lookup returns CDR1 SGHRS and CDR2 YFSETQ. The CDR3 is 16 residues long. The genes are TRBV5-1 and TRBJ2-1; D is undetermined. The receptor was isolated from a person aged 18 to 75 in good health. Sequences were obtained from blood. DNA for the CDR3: TGCGCCAGCAGCCCTGAGGCTTCCCGCTCCTACAATGAGCAGTTCTTC. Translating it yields CASSPEASRSYNEQFF.